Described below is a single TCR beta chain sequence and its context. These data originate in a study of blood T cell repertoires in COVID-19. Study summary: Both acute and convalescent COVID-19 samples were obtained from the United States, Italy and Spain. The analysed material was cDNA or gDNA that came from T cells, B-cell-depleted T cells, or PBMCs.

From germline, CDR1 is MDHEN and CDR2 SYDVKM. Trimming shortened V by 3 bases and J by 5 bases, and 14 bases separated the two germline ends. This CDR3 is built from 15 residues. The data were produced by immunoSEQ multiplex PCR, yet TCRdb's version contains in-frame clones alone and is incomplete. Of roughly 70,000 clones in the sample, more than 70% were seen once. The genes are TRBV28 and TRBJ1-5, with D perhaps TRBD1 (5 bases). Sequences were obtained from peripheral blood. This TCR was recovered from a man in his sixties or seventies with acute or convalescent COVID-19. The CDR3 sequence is CASSLDPGLYQPQHF. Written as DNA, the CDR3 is TGTGCCAGCAGTTTGGACCCGGGACTGTATCAGCCCCAGCATTTT.